What follows is one TCR beta chain and its context. RNA, at about 0.45 to 1 ug, was reverse transcribed with random hexamers. The amplification used immunoSEQ multiplex PCR on TCR beta CDR3; it spanned 54 Vbeta and 13 Jbeta. TCRdb re-called the immunoSEQ multiplex PCR reads through MiXCR, storing one row per CDR3 protein. The table lists about 170,000 distinct CDR3 sequences, approximately 95% of them singletons. This CDR3 has 14 amino acids. Germline V gene data show CDR1 as SNHLY and CDR2 as FYNNEI. The V and J ends lost 7 bases and 4 bases respectively, with 13 bases between them. The sample belongs to a study of CD8 T cells in Susac syndrome. The patients with Susac syndrome were individuals who fulfilled the recently defined diagnostic criteria for disease that was either definite or probable.

The sample consisted of CD4+ T cells from PBMCs. The receptor's source is a human donor with Susac syndrome. J is TRBJ2-2 and V is TRBV2; D unclear. The CDR3 DNA reads as TGTGCCAGCAAAGGACGCTTCCCCACCGGGGAGCTGTTTTTT. Its protein is CASKGRFPTGELFF. Full variable domain (missing parts from reference TRBV2 and TRBJ2-2): EPEVTQTPSHQVTQMGQEVILRCVPISNHLYFYWYRQILGQKVEFLVSFYNNEISEKSEIFDDQFSVERPDGSNFTLKIRSTKLEDSAMYFCASKGRFPTGELFFGEGSRLTVL.